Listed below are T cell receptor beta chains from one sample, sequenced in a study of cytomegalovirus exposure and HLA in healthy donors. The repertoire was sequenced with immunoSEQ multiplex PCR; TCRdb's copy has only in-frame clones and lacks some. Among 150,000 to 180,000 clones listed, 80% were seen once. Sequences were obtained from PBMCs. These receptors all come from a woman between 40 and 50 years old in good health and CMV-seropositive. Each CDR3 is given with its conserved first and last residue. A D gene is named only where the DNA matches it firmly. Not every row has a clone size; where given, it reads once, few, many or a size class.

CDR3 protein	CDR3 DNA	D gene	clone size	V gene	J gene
CAWRTSGNTGELFF	TGTGCCTGGAGGACTAGCGGTAACACCGGGGAGCTGTTTTTT	TRBD2	NA	TRBV30	TRBJ2-2
CASSLGGGDPSTDTQYF	TGCGCCAGCAGCTTGGGGGGCGGTGACCCCAGCACAGATACGCAGTATTTT	NA	NA	TRBV5-1	TRBJ2-3
CASRWGAGSYEQYF	TGTGCCAGCAGGTGGGGCGCAGGGTCCTACGAGCAGTACTTC	NA	NA	TRBV27	TRBJ2-7
CASSVDQNTQYF	TGCGCCAGCAGCGTGGATCAGAATACGCAGTATTTT	NA	NA	TRBV5-1	TRBJ2-3
CASRVQGAVYGYTF	TGTGCCAGCAGGGTACAGGGGGCGGTATATGGCTACACCTTC	TRBD1	NA	TRBV2	TRBJ1-2
CASSPPSGAQFF	TGTGCCAGCTCACCACCTAGCGGGGCGCAGTTCTTC	TRBD2	NA	TRBV18	TRBJ2-1
CASSTQGSTDTQYF	TGTGCCAGCAGCACACAGGGAAGCACAGATACGCAGTATTTT	NA	NA	TRBV5-4	TRBJ2-3
CASSSTSTSDTQYF	TGTGCCAGCAGCTCGACTAGCACGTCAGATACGCAGTATTTT	TRBD2	once	TRBV7-6	TRBJ2-3
CASSPSGTGGPQFF	TGTGCCAGCTCACCGTCCGGGACAGGGGGCCCTCAGTTCTTC	TRBD1	NA	TRBV18	TRBJ2-1
CASSLRDRSTYEQYF	TGTGCCAGCAGCCTCCGGGACAGGTCAACCTACGAGCAGTACTTC	TRBD1	once	TRBV6-5	TRBJ2-7
CATSRGSGGYEQYF	TGTGCCACCAGCAGAGGCTCGGGAGGGTACGAGCAGTACTTC	TRBD2	NA	TRBV15	TRBJ2-7
CASSYTGAYEQYF	TGCGCCAGCAGCTATACAGGGGCCTACGAGCAGTACTTC	TRBD1	NA	TRBV5-1	TRBJ2-7
CASGLDETGAAYNEQFF	TGTGCTAGTGGTTTGGATGAAACAGGGGCCGCCTACAATGAGCAGTTCTTC	TRBD1	medium-sized	TRBV12-5	TRBJ2-1
CASSPQAGGYEQYF	TGCGCCAGCAGCCCACAAGCGGGAGGCTACGAGCAGTACTTC	TRBD2	once	TRBV5-1	TRBJ2-7
CASRPLAGGYNEQFF	TGTGCCAGCAGACCACTAGCGGGAGGTTACAATGAGCAGTTCTTC	TRBD2	NA	TRBV6-4	TRBJ2-1
CAWSKNGQFGNTDTQYF	TGTGCCTGGAGTAAAAACGGACAGTTTGGGAACACAGATACGCAGTATTTT	NA	NA	TRBV30	TRBJ2-3
CASSLGGDRGPTNQPQHF	TGTGCCAGCAGCTTGGGAGGGGACAGGGGGCCCACCAATCAGCCCCAGCATTTT	TRBD1	NA	TRBV5-4	TRBJ1-5
CASSRSLPTGTALEGYTF	TGTGCCAGCAGCCGATCCTTACCTACCGGGACAGCCCTGGAGGGCTACACCTTC	TRBD1	few	TRBV7-9	TRBJ1-2
CASSESGSTDTQYF	TGTGCCAGCAGTGAGTCAGGAAGCACAGATACGCAGTATTTT	NA	NA	TRBV2	TRBJ2-3
CASSVSSAGELFF	TGTGCCAGCAGCGTATCTTCGGCCGGGGAGCTGTTTTTT	NA	NA	TRBV9	TRBJ2-2
CATSPGITQYF	TGTGCCACCAGCCCCGGGATCACGCAGTATTTT	NA	NA	TRBV15	TRBJ2-3
CSVLGLAGDDTQYF	TGCAGCGTTTTAGGCCTAGCGGGAGATGATACGCAGTATTTT	TRBD2	NA	TRBV29-1	TRBJ2-3
CASSQEVLAGEQFF	TGTGCCAGCAGCCAAGAGGTACTAGCTGGTGAGCAGTTCTTC	NA	NA	TRBV14	TRBJ2-1
CASSVADSTSYEQYF	TGTGCCAGCAGCGTAGCTGATAGCACCTCCTACGAGCAGTACTTC	NA	once	TRBV9	TRBJ2-7
CASSSTEIPGQLDTQYF	TGTGCCAGCAGCTCCACTGAAATTCCGGGACAATTAGATACGCAGTATTTT	NA	few	TRBV7-9	TRBJ2-3
CASSSPGELAGEQYF	TGTGCCAGCAGTAGCCCTGGTGAGCTTGCCGGCGAGCAGTACTTC	NA	NA	TRBV28	TRBJ2-7
CASSLVGTGQSHEQFF	TGTGCCAGCAGTTTAGTGGGGACAGGGCAATCCCATGAGCAGTTCTTC	TRBD1	NA	TRBV28	TRBJ2-1
CASRPAVSGNEQFF	TGCGCCAGCCGTCCTGCGGTGAGCGGCAATGAGCAGTTCTTC	NA	NA	TRBV5-1	TRBJ2-1
CASSLASDKNTEAFF	TGTGCCAGCAGCTTGGCCTCAGACAAGAACACTGAAGCTTTCTTT	NA	NA	TRBV5-5	TRBJ1-1
CASSPASGGEQYF	TGCGCCAGCAGCCCCGCAAGTGGCGGTGAGCAGTACTTC	NA	NA	TRBV5-1	TRBJ2-7
CASSRTSNTDTQYF	TGTGCCAGCAGCCGGACTAGCAACACAGATACGCAGTATTTT	TRBD2	NA	TRBV7-9	TRBJ2-3
CASSIMSGSSYNEQFF	TGTGCCAGTAGTATTATGAGCGGGAGCTCCTACAATGAGCAGTTCTTC	TRBD2	NA	TRBV19	TRBJ2-1
CASSMTSGSMDTQYF	TGTGCCAGTAGTATGACTAGCGGGAGTATGGATACGCAGTATTTT	TRBD2	NA	TRBV19	TRBJ2-3
CASSLMTGISGANVLTF	TGTGCCAGCAGCTTAATGACAGGTATCTCTGGGGCCAACGTCCTGACTTTC	NA	NA	TRBV5-6	TRBJ2-6
CAGSAGWGGSYEQYF	TGTGCCGGGTCTGCCGGGTGGGGGGGCTCCTACGAGCAGTACTTC	TRBD2	NA	TRBV6-1	TRBJ2-7
CASSMKREVINEQFF	TGTGCCAGTAGTATGAAGCGGGAGGTAATCAATGAGCAGTTCTTC	TRBD2	few	TRBV19	TRBJ2-1
CAWSGDTSIEQFF	TGTGCCTGGAGTGGGGATACTAGCATTGAGCAGTTCTTC	NA	NA	TRBV30	TRBJ2-1
CASSPTSGGSETQYF	TGTGCCAGCAGTCCTACCTCGGGGGGCTCGGAGACCCAGTACTTC	NA	NA	TRBV11-1	TRBJ2-5
CAWGAGRDYGYTF	TGTGCCTGGGGAGCGGGTCGGGACTATGGCTACACCTTC	NA	NA	TRBV30	TRBJ1-2
CASTPFSGIYYNEQFF	TGCGCCAGCACCCCCTTTAGCGGGATCTACTACAATGAGCAGTTCTTC	TRBD2	NA	TRBV5-1	TRBJ2-1
CASSMRPGTGNYGYTF	TGTGCCAGTAGTATGCGTCCCGGGACAGGGAACTATGGCTACACCTTC	TRBD1	NA	TRBV19	TRBJ1-2